One and the same sample provided the 7 T cell receptor beta chains below, sequenced in a study of cytomegalovirus exposure and HLA in healthy donors. Primers for the PCR totalled 60 Vbeta and 13 Jbeta. Method: immunoSEQ multiplex PCR; TCRdb's copy keeps in-frame clones and lacks some. The sample lists around 130,000 clones, 75% to 85% occurring once. The sample was PBMCs. Receptor source: a man in his fifties in good health and CMV-seronegative.

In DNA, the CDR3 is TGTGCCAGTAGTATGAACAGGGGTGGCGAGCAGTACTTC. It encodes CASSMNRGGEQYF. The genes are TRBV19 and TRBJ2-7, with 7 nucleotides matching TRBD1. There are 13 residues in the CDR3. V shed 3 bases, J shed 6 bases, and the junction held 5 bases outside the gene matches. CDR1 and CDR2 (germline): LNHDA, SQIVND (reference sequence).

The V gene is TRBV19, the J gene TRBJ1-5, with no clear D. Germline V gene data show CDR1 as LNHDA and CDR2 as SQIVND (reference sequence). Trimming took 7 bases from V and 1 from J, leaving 11 bases between them. The CDR3 runs 14 residues. In DNA, the CDR3 is TGTGCCAGTACACCCGGCGGAAGCAATCAGCCCCAGCATTTT. Translated, it gives CASTPGGSNQPQHF.

V usage is TRBV5-6 and J usage is TRBJ2-7, with 10 bases lining up with TRBD1. The trim removed 3 bases at V and 5 bases at J, leaving 11 bases unmatched. Germline CDR1 reads SGHDT; CDR2 reads YYEEEE. The CDR3 has 16 amino acids. The CDR3 loop is CASSSSRGQGTHEQYF. The DNA for the CDR3 is TGTGCCAGCAGCTCGTCTCGGGGACAGGGGACCCACGAGCAGTACTTC.

The CDR3 DNA reads TGTGCCAGCAGCTTCTCCGGGACAGGCGCCCGAGAGCAGTACTTC. Residues: CASSFSGTGAREQYF. The chain is built from TRBV7-2 and TRBJ2-7; 8 bases agree with TRBD1. V was clipped by 3 bases and J by 7 bases; unmatched bases: 11. Germline V gene lookup returns CDR1 SGHTA and CDR2 FQGNSA. This CDR3 is 15 amino acids long.

The chain couples TRBV29-1 to TRBJ2-1; 12 positions match TRBD2. This CDR3 has 18 amino acids. V lost 4 bases and J lost 0; bases outside the gene matches: 10. Germline loops: CDR1 SQVTM, CDR2 ANQGSEA. CDR3 sequence: CSVGGLAGGTFSYNEQFF. For the CDR3, the DNA is TGCAGCGTTGGGGGCCTAGCGGGGGGGACTTTCTCCTACAATGAGCAGTTCTTC.

This clone was observed a few times. The CDR3: CASSDSGGSWNEQFF. In DNA form, the CDR3 reads TGTGCCAGCAGCGATAGCGGGGGCTCGTGGAATGAGCAGTTCTTC. The gene calls are TRBV5-4 and TRBJ2-1; 9 nucleotides line up with TRBD2. This CDR3 has 15 amino acids. Germline V gene lookup returns CDR1 SGHNT and CDR2 YYREEE (reference sequence). Trimming cost V 4 bases and J 7 bases; bases outside gene matches: 9.

There are a few counts of this clone. The chain couples TRBV6-6 to TRBJ2-1; D gene unclear. This CDR3 region has 11 residues. In germline, CDR1 is MNHNY, CDR2 SVGAGI (reference sequence). Trimming pared 6 bases from V and 6 bases from J, leaving 6 bases between. CDR3 sequence: CASRLSNEQFF. The DNA of the CDR3 is TGTGCCAGCAGGCTAAGCAATGAGCAGTTCTTC.